The clone carrying this T cell receptor beta chain was seen at least ten times. The sample comes from a study of neurological immune-mediated disorders. MiXCR, applied by TCRdb to the 5' RACE reads, yields one record per CDR3 protein. The repertoire holds about 55,000 distinct CDR3 sequences, with about 4.1% as singletons. The CDR3 runs to 16 residues. CDR1 SGHRS and CDR2 YFSETQ come from the germline V gene. With 4 bases removed from V and 6 bases from J, the gap between germline ends came to 22 bases. The clonotype was recovered from a man between 60 and 75 years old with multiple sclerosis. J is TRBJ1-1 and V is TRBV5-1; tentative D call: TRBD1 (6 bases). The sequencing sample was made of PBMCs. DNA for the CDR3: TGCGCCAGCAGCCGACTCCCGCGGGGGCGCCGGGCTGAAGCTTTCTTT. Protein product: CASSRLPRGRRAEAFF.